Below, 9 T cell receptor beta chains from the same sample are listed, as sequenced in a study of CD8 T cells in ankylosing spondylitis (dated by TCRdb to about 2017). Library prep was done by 5' RACE. The sequencing machine was an Illumina HiSeq 2500. TCRdb ran its own pipeline on the public reads, namely fastp trimming at Q25 and MiXCR clone calling, and kept in-frame beta chains. Rows are unified per CDR3 protein, each entry keeping the most common DNA and genes. This sample has about 96,000 distinct CDR3 sequences in its table, and about 9% of those were observed once. In total, the top ten clones hold over 4.5% of the sample. The sequencing sample was made of blood, either unsorted or a sorted T cell fraction (not recorded which). These receptors came from a male donor with ankylosing spondylitis or in good health (not recorded which).

The sample holds many counts of this clonotype. The chain carries TRBV11-2 and TRBJ2-7; 8 bases agree with TRBD1. The CDR3 totals 14 residues. Germline CDR1 and CDR2: SGHAT and FQNNGV. The trim removed 6 bases at V and 7 bases at J, leaving 11 bases unmatched. The chain's CDR3 is CASSTLDREGEQYF. The CDR3, as DNA: TGTGCCAGCAGTACGTTGGACAGGGAAGGGGAGCAGTACTTC.

The table lists this clonotype with a few counts. The chain uses TRBV20-1 and TRBJ2-5; D gene ambiguous. The ends were cut back, 1 base at V and 2 bases at J, with 8 bases in the middle. The CDR3 consists of 13 residues. Germline V CDR1 and CDR2: DFQATT, SNEGSKA (reference sequence). This chain's CDR3 is CSARVPGQETQYF. CDR3 nucleotide sequence: TGCAGTGCTAGAGTGCCAGGACAAGAGACCCAGTACTTC.

Remarks on this clonotype: It may be a read error: a sequence one base away is much more abundant. The chain joins TRBV12-3 or TRBV12-4 to TRBJ2-5; maybe TRBD1 (6 bases). The CDR3 length is 13 residues. Trimming cost V 6 bases and J 5 bases, with 13 bases left between them. The CDR3 region has the DNA TGTGCCAGCAGCCTTTACAGGGACGAGACCCAGTACTTC. Encoded protein: CASSLYRDETQYF.

This clonotype has ten or more counts. The chain uses TRBV3-1 and TRBJ2-2; weak D call: TRBD1 (6 bases). This CDR3 is 17 amino acids long. Trimming took 1 base from V and 0 from J, leaving 12 bases between them. Germline V gene sequence: CDR1 LGHDT, CDR2 YNNKEL (reference sequence). The CDR3 region is CASSQAVDRPNTGELFF. The CDR3 nucleotides read TGTGCCAGCAGCCAAGCCGTGGACAGACCGAACACCGGGGAGCTGTTTTTT.

This clonotype showed up many times. The genes are TRBV20-1 and TRBJ2-2, with 9 nucleotides matching TRBD1. The germline gives CDR1 DFQATT, CDR2 SNEGSKA (reference sequence). The CDR3 has 14 amino acids. V was pared by 6 bases and J by 4 bases, with 6 bases of the junction left unmatched. CDR3 nucleotides: TGCAGTGCGCGACAGGGGGTCGGCACCGGGGAGCTGTTTTTT. It yields the protein CSARQGVGTGELFF.

This clonotype has ten or more counts. This chain connects TRBV7-6 to TRBJ1-5; 11 nucleotides line up with TRBD1. The CDR3 contains 15 residues. Germline CDR1 reads SGHVS; CDR2 reads FNYEAQ. Losses at the gene ends were 3 bases for V and 6 bases for J; bases not matched to a gene: 4. The CDR3 loop reads CASSFGTGGTQPQHF. As DNA, the CDR3 is TGTGCCAGCAGCTTCGGGACAGGGGGGACTCAGCCCCAGCATTTT.

This clonotype was recorded many times. V usage is TRBV29-1 and J usage is TRBJ2-7; D remains ambiguous. V dropped 4 bases and J dropped 1 base, with 2 bases sitting between them. This CDR3 has 10 residues. The germline V gene encodes CDR1 SQVTM and CDR2 ANQGSEA. The chain's CDR3 is CSVGSYEQYF. DNA for the CDR3: TGCAGCGTTGGGTCCTACGAGCAGTACTTC.

This clonotype was observed many times. This sequence joins TRBV6-1 and TRBJ2-1, with TRBD1 as a possible D gene (6 bases). The V end lost 7 bases, the J end lost 0 bases, and 19 bases lay between the germline ends. The germline V gene encodes CDR1 MNHNS and CDR2 SASEGT. The CDR3 is 17 amino acids. The CDR3 DNA sequence: TGTGCCAGCAACCTACGCAGGGGTGCCAGCTCCTACAATGAGCAGTTCTTC. Translated, it gives CASNLRRGASSYNEQFF.

There are many counts of this clonotype. This chain connects TRBV30 to TRBJ2-7; D possibly matches TRBD1 or TRBD2 (5 bases each). Germline-derived CDR1 and CDR2 are GTSNPN and SVGIG (reference sequence). Between the trimmed V and J ends, which lost 4 bases and 5 bases, there was a span of 15 bases. This CDR3 is built from 13 residues. For the CDR3, the DNA is TGTGCCTGGAATCCACAGGTTAGCGACGAGCAGTACTTC. Its protein product is CAWNPQVSDEQYF.